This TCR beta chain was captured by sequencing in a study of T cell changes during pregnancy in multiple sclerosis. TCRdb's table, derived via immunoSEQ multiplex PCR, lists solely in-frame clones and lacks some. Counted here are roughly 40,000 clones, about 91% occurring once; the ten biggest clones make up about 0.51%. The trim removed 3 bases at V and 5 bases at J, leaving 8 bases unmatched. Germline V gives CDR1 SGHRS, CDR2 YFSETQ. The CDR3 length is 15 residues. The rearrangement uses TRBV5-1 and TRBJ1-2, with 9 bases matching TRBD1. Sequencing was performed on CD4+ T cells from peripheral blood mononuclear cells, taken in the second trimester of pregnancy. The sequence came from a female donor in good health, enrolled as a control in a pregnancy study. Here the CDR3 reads CASSSTGGSLYGYTF. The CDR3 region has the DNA TGCGCCAGCAGCTCTACAGGGGGCAGTTTATATGGCTACACCTTC. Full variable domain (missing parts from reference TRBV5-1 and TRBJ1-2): KAGVTQTPRYLIKTRGQQVTLSCSPISGHRSVSWYQQTPGQGLQFLFEYFSETQRNKGNFPGRFSGRQFSNSRSEMNVSTLELGDSALYLCASSSTGGSLYGYTFGSGTRLTVV.